This TCR beta chain stems from a study of blood T cell repertoires in COVID-19. Overall study context: The United States, Italy and Spain provided the acute and convalescent COVID-19 samples. Nucleic acid was either cDNA or gDNA, and it came from T cells, B-cell-depleted T cells, or PBMCs.

Looked up from germline, CDR1 is SGHAT and CDR2 is FQNNGV. CDR3 length: 14 residues. Between the trimmed V and J ends, which lost 4 bases and 4 bases, there was a span of 13 bases. Methods used by the authors: Estimation of nucleated cell counts was performed using reference gene primer amplification. Data came from immunoSEQ multiplex PCR; TCRdb stores just in-frame clones and leaves some out. The V and J calls and clone size come from that table; D and trimming were worked out from the DNA. The table has some 140,000 clones, about 89% seen once; the top ten hold 0.5% to 0.6%. The specimen sequenced was peripheral blood. The chain joins TRBV11-2 to TRBJ1-1; D might be TRBD1 (6 bases). This receptor was obtained from a man aged 50 to 59 with acute or convalescent COVID-19. DNA for the CDR3: TGTGCCAGCAGCTCAAATACAGGGATCACTGAAGCTTTCTTT. Encoded protein: CASSSNTGITEAFF. Together with reference TRBV11-2 and TRBJ1-1, the CDR3 gives the full variable domain: EAGVAQSPRYKIIEKRQSVAFWCNPISGHATLYWYQQILGQGPKLLIQFQNNGVVDDSQLPKDRFSAERLKGVDSTLKIQPAKLEDSAVYLCASSSNTGITEAFFGQGTRLTVV.